These 5 T cell receptor beta chains originate from one sample sequenced in a study of T cells in Graves' hyperthyroidism and ophthalmopathy. The investigators amplified TCR beta CDR3 regions from RNA transcripts. First-round RT-PCR of the TCR CDR3 relied on the HTBI primer set. TCRdb reprocessed the multiplex PCR reads via MiXCR and lists one record per CDR3 protein. The table has roughly 650,000 distinct CDR3 sequences, about 16% seen once. The sample consisted of blood. The origin of the receptors is a woman aged 40-49 years with Graves' ophthalmopathy.

The chain couples TRBV5-1 to TRBJ1-4; D is unclear. Trimming stripped 0 bases from V and 5 bases from J, with 11 bases between. There are 15 residues in the CDR3. Germline V gene data show CDR1 as SGHRS and CDR2 as YFSETQ. CDR3 protein: CASSLETSVNEKLFF. As DNA, the CDR3 is TGCGCCAGCAGCTTGGAGACCTCGGTAAATGAAAAACTGTTTTTT.

This clonotype was observed at least ten times. The chain links TRBV11-2 to TRBJ1-1; possible D gene TRBD1, 6 bases. Looked up from germline, CDR1 is SGHAT and CDR2 is FQNNGV. Trimming shortened V by 3 bases and J by 1 base, and 9 bases separated the two germline ends. This CDR3 spans 14 amino acids. The DNA of the CDR3 is TGTGCCAGCAGCTTCCAGGGGACGAACACTGAAGCTTTCTTT. As protein: CASSFQGTNTEAFF.

This clonotype has a count of ten or more. The chain links TRBV28 to TRBJ2-7, with 12 bases aligning to TRBD1. The CDR3 sequence is 15 residues long. The V segment lost 5 bases and the J segment 7 bases; nucleotides outside the gene matches: 9. The germline gives CDR1 MDHEN, CDR2 SYDVKM. The CDR3 region has the DNA TGTGCCAGCAGTCTCTCCGGGACAGGGGGCAGGGAGCAGTACTTC. This gives the protein CASSLSGTGGREQYF.

This clonotype was observed many times. This chain connects TRBV30 to TRBJ2-1; the match to TRBD2 covers 7 bases. CDR3 length: 15 residues. V shed 6 bases and J 5 bases; nucleotides not matched to a gene: 13. In germline, CDR1 is GTSNPN, CDR2 SVGIG (reference sequence). CDR3 protein: CACSGDYRSNNEQFF. The CDR3 nucleotides are TGTGCCTGTTCTGGGGACTATCGGTCAAACAATGAGCAGTTCTTC.

At least ten counts were recorded for this clonotype. The chain links TRBV2 to TRBJ2-7; D gene uncertain. V was clipped by 10 bases and J by 0 bases, with 10 bases between them. There are 12 residues in the CDR3. From germline, CDR1 is SNHLY and CDR2 FYNNEI. This chain's CDR3 is CAIQPDSYEQYF. The DNA for the CDR3 is TGTGCCATACAGCCAGACTCCTACGAGCAGTACTTC.